A selection of T cell receptor beta chains follows, all from one sample in a study of blood T cell repertoires in COVID-19. Clones were read by immunoSEQ multiplex PCR, and TCRdb kept only the in-frame ones, dropping some. The repertoire holds 100,000 to 120,000 clones, with roughly 80% as singletons. Sequenced: peripheral blood. These receptors originate from a woman in her 70s with acute or convalescent COVID-19. CDR3s include the opening cysteine and the closing phenylalanine or tryptophan.

j_gene: TRBJ2-7
v_gene: TRBV13
CDR3aa: CASSLGGVLYEQYF

j_gene: TRBJ2-3
v_gene: TRBV28
CDR3aa: CASTRRDTDTQYF

j_gene: TRBJ2-7
v_gene: TRBV7-8
CDR3aa: CASTPRGSGSGEQYF

j_gene: TRBJ2-7
v_gene: TRBV27
CDR3aa: CATRTSGSNEQYF

j_gene: TRBJ1-2
v_gene: TRBV7-8
CDR3aa: CASSQDRGYGYTF

j_gene: TRBJ1-1
v_gene: TRBV28
CDR3aa: CASSLGSAGSAFF

j_gene: TRBJ1-3
v_gene: TRBV5-1
CDR3aa: CASSPPGQSGNTIYF

j_gene: TRBJ1-1
v_gene: TRBV5-4
CDR3aa: CASSIRDIMNTEAFF

j_gene: TRBJ2-1
v_gene: TRBV15
CDR3aa: CATSRVVGSSKYEQFF

j_gene: TRBJ2-5
v_gene: TRBV6-2/TRBV6-3
CDR3aa: CASSYTGVRETQYF

j_gene: TRBJ1-2
v_gene: TRBV30
CDR3aa: CAWSVTGAAANYGYTF

j_gene: TRBJ2-2
v_gene: TRBV19
CDR3aa: CASSTRDRGKFGNTGELFF

j_gene: TRBJ1-1
v_gene: TRBV7-9
CDR3aa: CASSFGGANTEAFF

j_gene: TRBJ1-5
v_gene: TRBV6-5
CDR3aa: CASADRQAINQPQHF